The 15 T cell receptor beta chains below all came from one sample that was sequenced in a study of blood T cell repertoires in COVID-19. The data were produced by immunoSEQ multiplex PCR, yet TCRdb's version contains in-frame clones alone and is incomplete. The sample contains around 250,000 clones, about 80% of which appear only once. The sample comprised peripheral blood. All receptors derive from a woman aged 80 or over with acute or convalescent COVID-19.

CDR3: CASSPHRVSLSGANVLTF. The CDR3 nucleotides read TGTGCCAGCAGCCCCCACAGGGTCAGCCTCTCGGGGGCCAACGTCCTGACTTTC. The chain has TRBV9 and TRBJ2-6; possibly TRBD1 for D (6 bases). There are 18 residues in the CDR3. From germline, CDR1 is SGDLS and CDR2 YYNGEE. V dropped 4 bases and J dropped 4 bases, with 21 bases sitting between them.

The V gene is TRBV7-3, the J gene TRBJ2-5, with TRBD2 matching 10 bases. The V gene's germline CDR1 is SGHTA and CDR2 FQGTGA. This CDR3 is 14 amino acids long. Trimming took 5 bases from V and 3 from J; bases not matched to a gene: 3. CDR3 in amino acids: CASSGTSDEETQYF. In DNA form, the CDR3 reads TGTGCCAGCAGCGGGACTAGCGACGAAGAGACCCAGTACTTC.

The chain has TRBV7-2 and TRBJ2-1, with TRBD2 identical over 11 bases. The CDR3 is 17 residues long. With 1 base clipped from V and 4 bases from J, the junction kept 6 bases outside the gene matches. Per germline, CDR1 SGHTA and CDR2 FQGNSA. This CDR3 is CASSLVGLAGGYNEQFF. CDR3 in DNA: TGTGCCAGCAGCTTAGTTGGCCTAGCGGGGGGTTACAATGAGCAGTTCTTC. Using reference TRBV7-2 and TRBJ2-1 for the parts outside the CDR3, the full variable domain is GAGVSQSPSNKVTEKGKDVELRCDPISGHTALYWYRQSLGQGLEFLIYFQGNSAPDKSGLPSDRFSAERTGGSVSTLTIQRTQQEDSAVYLCASSLVGLAGGYNEQFFGPGTRLTVL.

The genes are TRBV28 and TRBJ2-3; 13 bases are shared with TRBD2. Losses at the gene ends were 6 bases for V and 8 bases for J; bases not matched to a gene: 11. CDR3 length: 16 amino acids. Germline CDR1 and CDR2: MDHEN and SYDVKM. The CDR3 nucleotides read TGTGCCAGCAGGCGTACTGGGACTAGCGGGGCGGGTACGCAGTATTTT. Translating it yields CASRRTGTSGAGTQYF.

Written as DNA, the CDR3 is TGTGCCAGTAGTAGAACTTCGACAGGGGATGAGCAGTACTTC. Translating gives CASSRTSTGDEQYF. V and J are TRBV19 and TRBJ2-7; 8 bases fit TRBD1. CDR3 size: 14 residues. Germline assignment: CDR1 LNHDA and CDR2 SQIVND (reference sequence). V dropped 4 bases and J dropped 7; count of bases not matched to a gene: 9.

The chain employs TRBV19 and TRBJ1-5; TRBD1 agrees at 7 bases. The CDR3 extends over 13 amino acids. Per germline, CDR1 LNHDA and CDR2 SQIVND (reference sequence). After removal of 7 bases from V and 7 bases from J, the junction contained 7 bases not matched to a gene. The CDR3 nucleotides read TGTGCCAGTATTACAGGGGAAGGGCAGCCCCAGCATTTT. It encodes CASITGEGQPQHF.

The sample holds one count of this clone. This chain links TRBV6-6 with TRBJ2-7; TRBD2 aligns across 9 bases. The germline V gene encodes CDR1 MNHNY and CDR2 SVGAGI (reference sequence). CDR3 length: 13 amino acids. With V trimmed by 6 bases and J by 4 bases, 4 bases remained unmatched. The CDR3 nucleotides read TGTGCCAGCAGGGCGGGAGGGCCGTACGAGCAGTACTTC. It yields the protein CASRAGGPYEQYF.

The CDR3 spells CASGGRQGRNQPQHF. DNA for the CDR3: TGTGCCAGCGGGGGGCGACAGGGACGAAATCAGCCCCAGCATTTT. This sequence joins TRBV6-5 and TRBJ1-5; 7 bases line up with TRBD1. Unmatched junction bases numbered 11, after V lost 8 bases and J lost 4 bases. The V gene's germline CDR1 is MNHEY and CDR2 SVGAGI. This CDR3 is 15 amino acids long.

J is TRBJ1-1 and V is TRBV18; TRBD1 agrees at 9 bases. The CDR3 covers 16 residues. The germline V gene encodes CDR1 KGHSH and CDR2 LQKENI. Trimming took 4 bases from V and 2 from J; bases not matched to a gene: 8. The CDR3 is CASSLGQGPGNTEAFF. The CDR3 DNA sequence: TGTGCCAGCTCACTAGGACAGGGGCCGGGCAACACTGAAGCTTTCTTT.

J is TRBJ2-1 and V is TRBV10-2, with TRBD2 matching over 8 bases. This CDR3 has 14 residues. The V gene end was trimmed by 5 bases and the J gene end by 5 bases; junction bases not matched to a gene: 5. Germline V gene data show CDR1 as WSHSY and CDR2 as SAAADI. The CDR3 is CASSPAGGNNEQFF. CDR3 bases: TGCGCCAGCAGTCCCGCGGGAGGCAACAATGAGCAGTTCTTC.

The table lists this clone with a count of one. The chain links TRBV6-6 to TRBJ1-5; D might be TRBD1 (6 bases). The CDR3 has 14 amino acids. Trimming shortened V by 10 bases and J by 5 bases, and 18 bases separated the two germline ends. Germline CDR1 reads MNHNY; CDR2 reads SVGAGI (reference sequence). The CDR3 sequence is CATVGGAEDQPQHF. The CDR3 bases are TGTGCCACCGTAGGGGGGGCTGAGGATCAGCCCCAGCATTTT.

The CDR3 region is CASSLLLAGGPNTGELFF. CDR3 in DNA: TGTGCCAGCAGTCTCCTTTTAGCGGGAGGGCCGAACACCGGGGAGCTGTTTTTT. V usage is TRBV6-2 or TRBV6-3 and J usage is TRBJ2-2, with TRBD2 matching over 11 bases. From germline, CDR1 is MNHEY and CDR2 SVGEGT. J was trimmed by 0 bases and V by 5 bases; bases with no gene match: 8. The CDR3 is made up of 18 amino acids.

The chain recombines TRBV3-1 (or the pseudogene TRBV3-2) with TRBJ2-5; the match to TRBD2 covers 12 bases. V shed 3 bases and J 7 bases; nucleotides not matched to a gene: 24. Per the germline V gene, CDR1 is LGHDT and CDR2 is YNNKEL (reference sequence). CDR3 length: 21 amino acids. The CDR3 DNA follows: TGTGCCAGCAGCCACGATACGCGATCTAGCGGGGGGGCGGCTGGTCTGGTGACCCAGTACTTC. This codes for CASSHDTRSSGGAAGLVTQYF.

This clone was seen just once. This rearrangement joins TRBV7-2 to TRBJ2-1; 7 positions match TRBD2. The CDR3 extends over 14 amino acids. V trimming: 5 bases; J trimming: 9 bases; junction bases outside the gene matches: 10. Germline-derived CDR1 and CDR2 are SGHTA and FQGNSA. CDR3 in DNA: TGTGCCAGCAGCCTCCTAGTGACTAGCACTGAGCAGTTCTTC. Protein sequence: CASSLLVTSTEQFF. Using reference TRBV7-2 and TRBJ2-1 for the parts outside the CDR3, the full variable domain is GAGVSQSPSNKVTEKGKDVELRCDPISGHTALYWYRQSLGQGLEFLIYFQGNSAPDKSGLPSDRFSAERTGGSVSTLTIQRTQQEDSAVYLCASSLLVTSTEQFFGPGTRLTVL.

The genes are TRBV29-1 and TRBJ2-3, with 9 bases matching TRBD2. The V segment lost 4 bases and the J segment 3 bases; nucleotides outside the gene matches: 11. The CDR3 runs 16 residues. Germline CDR1 and CDR2: SQVTM and ANQGSEA. This chain's CDR3 is CSVASGGGRETDTQYF. DNA of the CDR3: TGCAGCGTTGCCTCAGGAGGCGGGAGGGAGACAGATACGCAGTATTTT.